This entry concerns a single T cell receptor (beta chain). Its specificity is unknown. V gave up 6 bases and J gave up 4 bases, with 16 bases separating them. The CDR3 is made up of 15 amino acids. Germline CDR1 reads MDHEN; CDR2 reads SYDVKM. These data are taken from a study of shared clonotypes between healthy human individuals. Findings and caveats of the study: Naive subsets usually exceeded memory subsets in estimated richness.

Every immunoSEQ plate was one replicate of a subset's evenly spread DNA. Authors' processing steps: For the immunoSEQ data, sequences were junction-only without quality scores, so filtering differed. The repertoire was sequenced with immunoSEQ multiplex PCR; TCRdb's copy has only in-frame clones and lacks some. The V and J calls and clone size come from that table; D and trimming were worked out from the DNA. The data show 2 million to 2.5 million clones, approximately 95% seen once. The sample was naive CD4+ T cells from PBMCs. Specified subset: CD45RA+ positively selected. This rearrangement joins TRBV28 to TRBJ1-5, with D tentatively TRBD1 (6 bases). The TCR originated in a man aged 18 to 35 in good health. Some clones in this sample may be carry-over from other donors' samples. This chain's CDR3 is CASRGVTGRNQPQHF. The CDR3 bases are TGTGCCAGCAGGGGGGTTACAGGGAGGAATCAGCCCCAGCATTTT.